The 7 T cell receptor beta chains below all came from one sample that was sequenced in a study of cytotoxic CD8 clonotypes in ibrutinib-treated CLL. Method: immunoSEQ multiplex PCR; TCRdb's copy keeps in-frame clones and lacks some. This sample has more than 75,000 clones; around 77% occur once, and the top ten carry just under 25%. The source material was PBMCs, sampled after 24 months of ibrutinib treatment. Receptor source: a human donor with chronic lymphocytic leukemia.

This clone was recorded many times. CDR3 residues: CASSFGRSETQYF. The DNA of the CDR3 is TGCGCCAGCAGCTTTGGTAGATCAGAGACCCAGTACTTC. The rearrangement links TRBV5-1 to TRBJ2-5; D uncertain. The V end was cut by 2 bases, the J end by 4 bases, with 9 bases between. Per germline, CDR1 SGHRS and CDR2 YFSETQ. The CDR3 is 13 residues long. Full variable domain (rest looked up from reference TRBV5-1 and TRBJ2-5): KAGVTQTPRYLIKTRGQQVTLSCSPISGHRSVSWYQQTPGQGLQFLFEYFSETQRNKGNFPGRFSGRQFSNSRSEMNVSTLELGDSALYLCASSFGRSETQYFGPGTRLLVL.

This sequence joins TRBV2 and TRBJ2-4; 7 nucleotides agree with TRBD2. Germline-derived CDR1 and CDR2 are SNHLY and FYNNEI. V shed 4 bases, J shed 0 bases, and the junction held 6 bases outside the gene matches. This CDR3 region has 16 residues. CDR3: CASSARGGEAKNIQYF. CDR3 DNA: TGTGCCAGCAGTGCACGGGGAGGGGAAGCCAAAAACATTCAGTACTTC.

The rearrangement links TRBV9 to TRBJ2-1, with 7 bases lining up with TRBD2. The CDR3 totals 17 residues. Unmatched junction bases numbered 15, after V lost 0 bases and J lost 9 bases. Germline CDR1 SGDLS, CDR2 YYNGEE. The CDR3 nucleotides are TGTGCCAGCAGCGTAGCTATAAGCGGGACGTTCAGGCCTGAGCAGTTCTTC. This encodes CASSVAISGTFRPEQFF.

This clone was recorded once. The genes are TRBV7-9 and TRBJ2-7, with D perhaps TRBD2 (6 bases). This CDR3 comprises 15 residues. Between the trimmed V and J ends, which lost 5 bases and 2 bases, there was a span of 16 bases. Germline CDR1 SEHNR, CDR2 FQNEAQ (reference sequence). The DNA for the CDR3 is TGTGCCAGCAGCCCCAGAGTAGCGGTCCCCTACGAGCAGTACTTC. This gives the protein CASSPRVAVPYEQYF.

The chain links TRBV6-6 to TRBJ1-5; a possible D gene is TRBD1 (6 bases). Germline CDR1 is MNHNY and CDR2 is SVGAGI (reference sequence). The CDR3 totals 15 residues. Trimming cost V 2 bases and J 5 bases, with 13 bases left between them. DNA of the CDR3: TGTGCCAGCAGTTACCTTTGGGGGGGCGATCAGCCCCAGCATTTT. Encoded protein: CASSYLWGGDQPQHF.

This chain links TRBV6-1 with TRBJ2-5, with D unresolved. The V end was cut by 5 bases, the J end by 4 bases, with 5 bases between. This CDR3 is 11 amino acids long. In germline, CDR1 is MNHNS, CDR2 SASEGT. The CDR3 sequence is CASSIGETQYF. CDR3 sequence (DNA): TGTGCCAGCAGTATAGGAGAGACCCAGTACTTC.

The chain is built from TRBV28 and TRBJ2-5; 9 bases match TRBD2. The CDR3 extends over 14 amino acids. Germline CDR1 and CDR2: MDHEN and SYDVKM. With V trimmed by 8 bases and J by 5 bases, 9 bases remained unmatched. DNA of the CDR3: TGTGCCAGCGGCGGGGCGGGAGGGATGGAGACCCAGTACTTC. Amino acid sequence: CASGGAGGMETQYF.